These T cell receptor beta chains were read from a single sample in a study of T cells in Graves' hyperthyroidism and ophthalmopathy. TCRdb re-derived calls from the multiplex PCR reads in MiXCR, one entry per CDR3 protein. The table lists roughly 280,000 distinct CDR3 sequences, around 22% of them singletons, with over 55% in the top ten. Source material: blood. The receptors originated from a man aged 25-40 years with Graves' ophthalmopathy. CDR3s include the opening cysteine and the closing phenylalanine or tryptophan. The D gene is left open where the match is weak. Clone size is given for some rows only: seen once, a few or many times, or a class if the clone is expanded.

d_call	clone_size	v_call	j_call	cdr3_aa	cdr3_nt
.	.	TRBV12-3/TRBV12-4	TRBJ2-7	CASSWTTRYEQYF	TGTGCCAGCAGTTGGACTACCCGCTACGAGCAGTACTTC
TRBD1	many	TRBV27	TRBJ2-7	CASFSEQGANYEQYF	TGTGCCAGCTTCTCAGAACAGGGGGCGAACTACGAGCAGTACTTC
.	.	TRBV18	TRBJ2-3	CASSLPRGDTQYF	TGTGCCAGCAGTTTACCCAGGGGAGATACGCAGTATTTT
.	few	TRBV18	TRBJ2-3	CASSPRTGANTDTQYF	TGTGCCAGCTCACCGAGGACGGGTGCGAACACAGATACGCAGTATTTT
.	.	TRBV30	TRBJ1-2	CAWSGSSFYGYTF	TGTGCCTGGAGCGGCAGCAGCTTCTATGGCTACACCTTC
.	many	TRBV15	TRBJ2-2	CATSRGEVGFANTGELFF	TGTGCCACCAGCAGGGGGGAGGTTGGATTTGCGAACACCGGGGAGCTGTTTTTT
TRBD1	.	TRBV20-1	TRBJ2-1	CSALKGGTGTNEQFF	TGCAGTGCTCTCAAGGGCGGGACAGGGACCAATGAGCAGTTCTTC
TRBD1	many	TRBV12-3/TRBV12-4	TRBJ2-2	CASRGTTDRALAGELFF	TGTGCCAGCAGGGGGACGACTGACAGGGCGTTGGCCGGGGAGCTGTTTTTT
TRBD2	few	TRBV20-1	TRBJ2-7	CSARAVPGTSGSSYEQYF	TGCAGTGCTAGAGCGGTTCCCGGGACTAGCGGGAGCTCCTACGAGCAGTACTTT
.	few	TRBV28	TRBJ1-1	CASSIQPLGAFF	TGTGCCAGCAGTATACAACCTTTGGGAGCTTTCTTT
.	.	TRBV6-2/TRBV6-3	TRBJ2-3	CASSYGNTPEYF	TGTGCCAGCAGTTATGGTAACACCCCCGAGTATTTT
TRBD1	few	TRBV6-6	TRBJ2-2	CASSYSKGQGTGELFF	TGTGCCAGCAGTTACTCGAAGGGACAGGGAACCGGGGAGCTGTTTTTT
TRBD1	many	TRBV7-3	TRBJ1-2	CASSLPPLDRGHGNYGYTF	TGTGCCAGCAGCCTACCCCCTCTAGACAGGGGGCATGGAAACTATGGCTACACCTTC
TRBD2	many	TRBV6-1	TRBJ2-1	CASSGGGSSYNEQFF	TGTGCCAGCAGTGGCGGGGGGAGCTCCTACAATGAGCAGTTCTTC
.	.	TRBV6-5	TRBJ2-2	CASSFGRGNTGELFF	TGTGCCAGCAGTTTCGGCAGGGGGAACACCGGGGAGCTGTTTTTT
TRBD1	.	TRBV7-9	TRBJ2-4	CASSLDVGGLNIQYF	TGTGCCAGCAGCTTAGATGTAGGGGGCCTAAACATTCAGTACTTC
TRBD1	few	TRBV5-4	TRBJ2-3	CASSSKDRGLITTDTQYF	TGTGCCAGCAGCTCAAAAGACAGGGGGTTAATCACAACAGATACGCAGTATTTT
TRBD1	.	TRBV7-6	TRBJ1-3	CASSLGQGTGNTIYF	TGTGCCAGCAGCTTGGGACAGGGGACGGGAAACACCATATATTTT
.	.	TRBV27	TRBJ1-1	CASRTGDTEAFF	TGTGCCAGCAGAACGGGGGACACTGAAGCTTTCTTT
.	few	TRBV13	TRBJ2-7	CASSRRGSRVRHEQYF	TGTGCCAGCAGCCGTCGCGGCTCCAGGGTTCGGCACGAGCAGTACTTC
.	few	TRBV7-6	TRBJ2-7	CASSKLRGYEQYF	TGTGCCAGCAGCAAACTACGGGGCTACGAGCAGTACTTC
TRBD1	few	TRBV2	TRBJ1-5	CASGRQGRAQHF	TGTGCCAGCGGTCGACAGGGTAGGGCCCAGCATTTT
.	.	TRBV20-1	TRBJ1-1	CSARVLREAFF	TGCAGTGCTAGAGTATTGCGAGAAGCTTTCTTT
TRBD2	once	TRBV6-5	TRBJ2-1	CASSYVAGGPNEQFF	TGTGCCAGCAGTTACGTGGCGGGAGGGCCCAATGAGCAGTTCTTC
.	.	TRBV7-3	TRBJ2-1	CASSPRRYSEQFF	TGTGCCAGCAGCCCGCGCAGATACAGTGAGCAGTTCTTC
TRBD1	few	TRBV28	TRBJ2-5	CASGTDVTQYF	TGTGCCAGCGGGACAGACGTGACCCAGTACTTC
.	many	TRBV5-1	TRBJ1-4	CASSTGRTNEKLFF	TGCGCCAGCAGCACGGGACGGACAAATGAAAAACTGTTTTTT
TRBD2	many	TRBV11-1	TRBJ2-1	CASLLAGTNEQFF	TGTGCCAGCCTTCTAGCGGGAACAAATGAGCAGTTCTTC
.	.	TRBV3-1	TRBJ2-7	CASSQDMGLNEQYF	TGTGCCAGCAGCCAAGATATGGGACTCAACGAGCAGTACTTC
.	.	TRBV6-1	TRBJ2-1	CASGRRNEQFF	TGTGCCAGCGGGAGGAGGAATGAGCAGTTCTTC
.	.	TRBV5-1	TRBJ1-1	CASSFQGLNTEAFF	TGCGCCAGCAGCTTCCAGGGACTGAACACTGAAGCTTTCTTT
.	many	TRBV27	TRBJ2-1	CASSYLGDSYNEQFF	TGTGCCAGCAGTTATCTCGGGGACTCCTACAATGAGCAGTTCTTC
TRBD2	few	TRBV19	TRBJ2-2	CASRLAGGYSGELFF	TGTGCCAGTAGACTAGCGGGAGGGTACAGCGGGGAGCTGTTTTTT
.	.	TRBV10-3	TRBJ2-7	CAISETVDSSYEQYF	TGTGCCATCAGTGAGACTGTGGACAGCTCCTACGAGCAGTACTTC
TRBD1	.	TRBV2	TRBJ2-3	CASRGDRGLTDTQYF	TGTGCCAGCAGGGGGGACAGGGGACTCACAGATACGCAGTATTTT
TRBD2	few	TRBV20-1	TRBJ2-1	CSADTSGRSNEQFF	TGCAGTGCTGACACTAGCGGGAGGAGCAATGAGCAGTTCTTC
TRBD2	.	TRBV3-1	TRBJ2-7	CASSQEVVYLGGDPYEQYF	TGTGCCAGCAGCCAAGAGGTTGTCTATCTCGGGGGGGACCCCTACGAGCAGTACTTC
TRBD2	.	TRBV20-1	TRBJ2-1	CSALPILAGESNEQFF	TGCAGTGCCCTACCCATACTAGCGGGAGAGTCGAATGAGCAGTTCTTC
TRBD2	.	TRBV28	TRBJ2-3	CASSLSSGASTDTQYF	TGTGCCAGCAGTTTATCTAGCGGGGCTAGCACAGATACGCAGTATTTT
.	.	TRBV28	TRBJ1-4	CASGGAANEKLFF	TGTGCCAGCGGGGGCGCGGCTAATGAAAAACTGTTTTTT
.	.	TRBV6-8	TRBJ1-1	CASRTPTGTVNTEAFF	TGTGCCAGCAGGACCCCTACCGGGACGGTGAACACTGAAGCTTTCTTT
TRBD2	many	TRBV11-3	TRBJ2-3	CASSAFASGRSTDTQYF	TGTGCCAGCAGCGCCTTCGCTAGCGGGAGGAGCACAGATACGCAGTATTTT
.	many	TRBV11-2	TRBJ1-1	CASSYGGSRTEAFF	TGTGCCAGCAGCTATGGGGGGAGCAGGACTGAAGCTTTCTTT
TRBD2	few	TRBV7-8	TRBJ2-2	CASSLGLAAPNGELFF	TGTGCCAGCAGCTTGGGGCTAGCGGCCCCCAACGGGGAGCTGTTTTTT
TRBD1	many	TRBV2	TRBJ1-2	CASKPGQGARGYGYTF	TGTGCCAGTAAACCGGGACAGGGGGCCCGAGGCTATGGCTACACCTTC
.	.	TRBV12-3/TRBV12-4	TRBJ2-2	CASTTNTGELFF	TGTGCCAGCACTACGAACACCGGGGAGCTGTTTTTT
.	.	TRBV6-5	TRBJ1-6	CASSYSSRGLLSPLHF	TGTGCCAGCAGTTACTCATCGCGGGGACTTCTTTCACCCCTCCACTTT
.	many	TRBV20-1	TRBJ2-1	CSASELAKGDEQFF	TGCAGTGCTAGTGAGCTAGCTAAAGGCGATGAGCAGTTCTTC
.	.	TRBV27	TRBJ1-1	CASSLDPRWAVGGTEAFF	TGTGCCAGCAGTTTAGACCCGCGTTGGGCGGTCGGTGGCACTGAAGCTTTCTTT
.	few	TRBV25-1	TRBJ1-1	CASSPPEWARTEAFF	TGTGCCAGCAGTCCCCCCGAGTGGGCGCGCACTGAAGCTTTCTTT
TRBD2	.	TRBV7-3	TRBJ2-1	CASSFRGGYNEQFF	TGTGCCAGCAGCTTTCGCGGGGGATACAATGAGCAGTTCTTC
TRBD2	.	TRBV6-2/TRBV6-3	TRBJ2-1	CASSYSGTSAYNEQFF	TGTGCCAGCAGTTACTCCGGGACTAGCGCCTACAATGAGCAGTTCTTC
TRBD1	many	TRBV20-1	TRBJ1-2	CSAKPYSTGNYGYTF	TGCAGTGCTAAACCTTACTCGACAGGGAACTATGGCTACACCTTC